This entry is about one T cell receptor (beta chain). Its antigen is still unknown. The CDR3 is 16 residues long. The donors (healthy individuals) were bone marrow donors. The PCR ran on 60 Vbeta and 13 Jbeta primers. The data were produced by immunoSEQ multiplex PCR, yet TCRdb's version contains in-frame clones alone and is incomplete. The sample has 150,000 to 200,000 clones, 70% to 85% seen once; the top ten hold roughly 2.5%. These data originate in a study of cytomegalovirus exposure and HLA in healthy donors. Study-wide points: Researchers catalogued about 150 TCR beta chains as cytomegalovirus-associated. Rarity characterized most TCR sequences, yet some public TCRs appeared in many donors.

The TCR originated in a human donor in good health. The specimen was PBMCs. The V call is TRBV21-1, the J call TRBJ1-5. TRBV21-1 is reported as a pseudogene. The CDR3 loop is CASSNSGRGVNQPQHF. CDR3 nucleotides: TGTGCCAGCAGCAATTCCGGACGGGGAGTAAATCAGCCCCAGCATTTT.